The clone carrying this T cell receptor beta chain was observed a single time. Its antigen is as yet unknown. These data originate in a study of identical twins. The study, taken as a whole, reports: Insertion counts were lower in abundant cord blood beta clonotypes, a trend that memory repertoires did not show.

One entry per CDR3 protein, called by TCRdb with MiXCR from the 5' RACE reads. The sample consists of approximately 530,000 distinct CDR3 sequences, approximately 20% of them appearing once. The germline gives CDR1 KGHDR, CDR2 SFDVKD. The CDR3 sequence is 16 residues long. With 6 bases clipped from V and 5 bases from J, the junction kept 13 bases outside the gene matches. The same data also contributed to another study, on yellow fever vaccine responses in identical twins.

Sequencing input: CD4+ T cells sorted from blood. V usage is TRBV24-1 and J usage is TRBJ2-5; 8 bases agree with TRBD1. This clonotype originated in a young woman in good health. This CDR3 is CATSRSSRDRWETQYF. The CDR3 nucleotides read TGTGCCACCAGTCGGTCATCCCGGGACAGGTGGGAGACCCAGTACTTC.